These 4 T cell receptor beta chains originate from one sample sequenced in a study of technical replicates of blood from several donors. Data came from immunoSEQ multiplex PCR; TCRdb stores just in-frame clones and leaves some out. The sample holds some 81,000 clones, roughly nine tenths seen once. Sequencing was carried out using T cells isolated from PBMCs. The source is a human donor in good health.

DNA for the CDR3: TGTGCCAGCAGCTTAAGCGGGGGGAAGTACAATGAGCAGTTCTTC. This encodes CASSLSGGKYNEQFF. The chain couples TRBV7-3 to TRBJ2-1, with 8 bases matching TRBD2. Germline V CDR1 and CDR2: SGHTA, FQGTGA. CDR3 size: 15 residues. With 1 base clipped from V and 4 bases from J, the junction kept 3 bases outside the gene matches.

The genes are TRBV5-6 and TRBJ1-4, with no clear D. CDR1 and CDR2 (germline): SGHDT, YYEEEE. The CDR3 extends over 15 amino acids. With 3 bases removed from V and 8 bases from J, the gap between germline ends came to 17 bases. CDR3 in amino acids: CASSSLRGFGEKLFF. The CDR3 DNA is TGTGCCAGCAGCTCTCTTCGGGGTTTCGGCGAAAAACTGTTTTTT.

The chain joins TRBV28 to TRBJ1-4; tentatively, D is TRBD1 (6 bases). CDR1 is MDHEN, CDR2 SYDVKM, per germline. Deletions cut 6 bases from V and 8 bases from J, with 22 bases between. The CDR3 sequence is 16 residues long. The CDR3 sequence is CASRGHYRAGAEKLFF. In DNA, the CDR3 is TGTGCCAGCAGGGGTCATTATCGAGCAGGGGCAGAAAAACTGTTTTTT.

As concerns this clone: One end of the junction is discordant with germline, which a read error may explain. This chain joins TRBV4-1 and TRBJ2-1; 8 bases line up with TRBD2. The CDR3 runs 16 residues. CDR1 and CDR2 from the germline V gene are MGHRA and YSYEKL. The CDR3 region has the DNA TGCGCCAGCAGCCAAAGCGGGGGCCAGGGTTACAGTGAGCAGTTCTTC. Amino acid sequence: CASSQSGGQGYSEQFF.